The 25 T cell receptor beta chains given below trace back to one sample, sequenced in a study of T cell repertoires in cytomegalovirus infection. TCRdb re-analysed the reads in MiXCR, keeping a single row per CDR3 protein. The sample carries hundreds of thousands of distinct CDR3 sequences, roughly 30% recorded once. The source material was PBMCs. Every receptor here comes from a human donor in good health (CMV status not recorded). Some clones in this sample may be carry-over from other donors' samples.

As for this clonotype: The final CDR3 position lacks the conserved phenylalanine or tryptophan, pointing to a likely read error. The J gene is TRBJ1-2, the V gene TRBV7-3, with 8 bases fitting TRBD1. Trimming took 5 bases from V and 4 from J; bases not matched to a gene: 3. Looked up from germline, CDR1 is SGHTA and CDR2 is FQGTGA. The CDR3 has 13 amino acids. The CDR3 protein is CASSPGQGYGYTL. DNA of the CDR3: TGTGCCAGCAGCCCCGGACAGGGCTATGGCTACACCTTA.

The CDR3 bases are TGTGCCAGCAGGAAAGACAGGAGTAACCGCAATGAGCAGTTCTTC. Amino acids: CASRKDRSNRNEQFF. The V and J genes are TRBV6-5 and TRBJ2-1, with D possibly being TRBD1 (6 bases). Trimming cost V 6 bases and J 6 bases, with 18 bases left between them. Germline-derived CDR1 and CDR2 are MNHEY and SVGAGI. The CDR3 has 15 residues.

The rearrangement uses TRBV5-4 and TRBJ2-5, with D possibly matching TRBD2 (5 bases). V dropped 5 bases and J dropped 4 bases, with 9 bases sitting between them. This CDR3 contains 12 residues. CDR1 SGHNT and CDR2 YYREEE come from the germline V gene (reference sequence). The CDR3: CASSDAGETQYF. The DNA for the CDR3 is TGTGCCAGCAGTGACGCGGGAGAGACCCAGTACTTC.

The chain is built from TRBV6-6 and TRBJ1-3; weak D call: TRBD1 (6 bases). Between the trimmed V and J ends, which lost 4 bases and 0 bases, there was a span of 16 bases. Germline V lookup: CDR1 MNHNY, CDR2 SVGAGI (reference sequence). CDR3 length: 17 amino acids. The CDR3 region is CASSSVQGLGSGNTIYF. The CDR3, as DNA: TGTGCCAGCAGTTCCGTACAGGGATTAGGCTCTGGAAACACCATATATTTT.

V is TRBV18 and J is TRBJ2-5; no definite D call. This CDR3 is built from 13 residues. Germline CDR1 and CDR2: KGHSH and LQKENI. Trimming took 3 bases from V and 5 from J, leaving 10 bases between them. For the CDR3, the DNA is TGTGCCAGCTCACCGGCCCCTTTGGAGACCCAGTACTTC. Translation: CASSPAPLETQYF.

This clonotype has only a few counts. V and J are TRBV6-6 and TRBJ2-1; 10 bases match TRBD2. The J segment lost 4 bases and the V segment lost 0 bases, leaving 6 bases of the junction unmatched. The CDR3 length is 17 residues. Per the germline V gene, CDR1 is MNHNY and CDR2 is SVGAGI (reference sequence). CDR3 DNA: TGTGCCAGCAGTTACTCCCGGGGTAGCGGGGGGTACAATGAGCAGTTCTTC. It encodes CASSYSRGSGGYNEQFF.

This clonotype was seen ten or more times. This chain joins TRBV6-1 and TRBJ2-7; D might be TRBD1 or TRBD2, each matching 5 bases. The CDR3 contains 14 residues. The germline CDR1 and CDR2 sequences are MNHNS and SASEGT. V lost 5 bases and J lost 6, with 17 bases in between. The CDR3 bases are TGTGCCAGCAGTCCTGGGACGTATGGGGGCGAGCAGTACTTC. Its protein product is CASSPGTYGGEQYF.

V usage is TRBV4-1 and J usage is TRBJ2-7, with TRBD1 matching over 9 bases. The CDR3 is 14 amino acids. Germline CDR1 MGHRA, CDR2 YSYEKL. Trimming cost V 0 bases and J 5 bases; bases outside gene matches: 2. As DNA, the CDR3 is TGCGCCAGCAGCCAAGAGAGACAGGGGGACGAGCAGTACTTC. Amino acids: CASSQERQGDEQYF.

V usage is TRBV6-2 or TRBV6-3 and J usage is TRBJ2-1, with 9 bases aligning to TRBD2. The V segment lost 5 bases and the J segment 3 bases; nucleotides outside the gene matches: 5. CDR1 is MNHEY, CDR2 SVGEGT, per germline. The CDR3 is made up of 15 amino acids. CDR3 loop: CASSPAGGFYNEQFF. Written as DNA, the CDR3 is TGTGCCAGCAGTCCAGCGGGGGGCTTCTACAATGAGCAGTTCTTC.

This clonotype was seen a few times. V usage is TRBV12-3 or TRBV12-4 and J usage is TRBJ2-1; 8 bases map to TRBD2. The V and J ends lost 8 bases and 0 bases, in that order; junction bases with no gene match: 6. This CDR3 contains 15 residues. CDR3 in amino acids: CASRGGTSSYNEQFF. The DNA for the CDR3 is TGTGCCAGCCGGGGGGGGACGAGCTCCTACAATGAGCAGTTCTTC.

In this sample, this clonotype turned up a few times. The chain uses TRBV11-2 and TRBJ1-6; no reliable D call. Trimming shortened V by 6 bases and J by 10 bases, and 19 bases separated the two germline ends. CDR1 and CDR2 (germline): SGHAT, FQNNGV. The CDR3 spans 15 residues. In nucleotides, the CDR3 is TGTGCCAGCAGTCTACGACTCGGTTTAGGGTCACCCCTCCACTTT. Translation: CASSLRLGLGSPLHF.

The V and J genes are TRBV6-1 and TRBJ1-6; D gene unclear. CDR3 length: 15 amino acids. The germline V and J ends were trimmed by 0 bases and 4 bases, with 7 bases remaining between them. In germline, CDR1 is MNHNS, CDR2 SASEGT. The CDR3 loop is CASSEAQSYNSPLHF. The CDR3 DNA sequence: TGTGCCAGCAGTGAAGCGCAGTCTTATAATTCACCCCTCCACTTT.

Here the CDR3 reads CASSRIIAGPFSGLGTTDTQYF. The CDR3 DNA follows: TGTGCCAGCAGCCGAATCATCGCGGGACCCTTTAGCGGACTGGGTACCACAGATACGCAGTATTTT. The chain carries TRBV11-2 and TRBJ2-3, with a tentative D call TRBD2 (6 bases). The CDR3 is 22 amino acids. V lost 5 bases, J lost 2 bases, and 35 bases lay in between. Germline V lookup: CDR1 SGHAT, CDR2 FQNNGV.

This clonotype has at least ten counts. The chain uses TRBV7-6 and TRBJ2-7; 11 positions match TRBD1. The CDR3 loop spans 17 amino acids. CDR1 SGHVS and CDR2 FNYEAQ come from the germline V gene. Trimming removed 0 bases from V and 6 bases from J; junction bases left unmatched: 10. CDR3 loop: CASSLAYGGQGAVEQYF. In DNA form, the CDR3 reads TGTGCCAGCAGCTTAGCGTATGGTGGACAGGGGGCAGTCGAGCAGTACTTC.

The chain combines TRBV6-1 with TRBJ1-1; D might be TRBD1 (5 bases). CDR3 size: 17 residues. In germline, CDR1 is MNHNS, CDR2 SASEGT. V was shortened by 3 bases and J by 4 bases, with 21 bases between the two germline ends. CDR3 in DNA: TGTGCCAGCAGTGATTTCGGGGCCAGAGCCATGTTCACTGAAGCTTTCTTT. Encoded protein: CASSDFGARAMFTEAFF.

The V and J genes are TRBV6-1 and TRBJ2-5; D is possibly TRBD1 (5 bases). Germline CDR1 and CDR2: MNHNS and SASEGT. V shed 2 bases and J shed 0 bases, with 16 bases lying between them. This CDR3 spans 17 amino acids. Here the CDR3 reads CASSESLDTPYQETQYF. DNA for the CDR3: TGTGCCAGCAGTGAAAGTCTGGACACCCCGTACCAAGAGACCCAGTACTTC.

This clonotype was observed a few times. The chain has TRBV6-5 and TRBJ1-1, with D perhaps matching TRBD1 (5 bases). Germline-derived CDR1 and CDR2 are MNHEY and SVGAGI. Trimming stripped 6 bases from V and 1 base from J, with 9 bases between. There are 13 residues in the CDR3. The CDR3 is CASRRQPNTEAFF. CDR3 coding DNA: TGTGCCAGCAGACGACAGCCGAACACTGAAGCTTTCTTT.

This rearrangement joins TRBV11-2 to TRBJ2-7; D not resolved. Germline V gives CDR1 SGHAT, CDR2 FQNNGV. Trimming cost V 6 bases and J 3 bases, with 18 bases left between them. The CDR3 runs to 15 residues. CDR3 DNA: TGTGCCAGCAGGTTGGGCCTCAGCCCTGACTACGAGCAGTACTTC. Its translation: CASRLGLSPDYEQYF.

This clonotype was seen a handful of times. V usage is TRBV7-2 and J usage is TRBJ2-7; no clear D gene. The CDR3 spans 16 residues. The germline gives CDR1 SGHTA, CDR2 FQGNSA. Trimming removed 1 base at V and 1 base at J, with 14 bases between. The CDR3 bases are TGTGCCAGCAGCTTAGTAGGTGCGAGCTTGTCCTACGAGCAGTACTTC. It encodes CASSLVGASLSYEQYF.

There are a few counts of this clonotype. J is TRBJ1-1 and V is TRBV12-3 or TRBV12-4; 10 bases match TRBD1. Trimming removed 5 bases from V and 11 bases from J; junction bases left unmatched: 8. This CDR3 spans 13 amino acids. The CDR3 nucleotides read TGTGCCAGCAGTCCGGGACAGGGGATGACGGCTTTCTTT. Its protein is CASSPGQGMTAFF.

This rearrangement joins TRBV6-1 to TRBJ1-3; D remains ambiguous. Trimming removed 6 bases from V and 4 bases from J, with 13 bases in between. This CDR3 region has 14 residues. The germline V gene has CDR1 MNHNS and CDR2 SASEGT. CDR3 sequence reads: CASSSSGYGNTIYF. The CDR3 bases are TGTGCCAGCAGCTCCTCGGGGTACGGAAACACCATATATTTT.

This clonotype was recorded a few times. The chain combines TRBV12-3 or TRBV12-4 with TRBJ2-5; 7 bases map to TRBD1. Trimming took 5 bases from V and 5 from J; bases not matched to a gene: 8. CDR3 length: 14 residues. This CDR3 reads CASSLTGAHETQYF. CDR3 sequence (DNA): TGTGCCAGCAGTCTAACAGGGGCCCACGAGACCCAGTACTTC.

Notes on this clonotype: Here the CDR3 omits its conserved ending phenylalanine or tryptophan, so a read error is the likely source. The chain carries TRBV7-8 and TRBJ2-1; D perhaps matches TRBD2 (7 bases). This CDR3 comprises 17 residues. V was clipped by 0 bases and J by 4 bases, with 16 bases between them. In germline, CDR1 is SGHVS, CDR2 FQNEAQ. The CDR3 bases are TGTGCCAGCAGCTTAGCGCGTGGCGGGGGCTCATACAATGAGCAGTTCCTC. Protein sequence: CASSLARGGGSYNEQFL.

In its sample, this clonotype was seen many times. The rearrangement uses TRBV6-5 and TRBJ1-1, with 7 bases matching TRBD1. J gave up 4 bases and V 3 bases, and 8 bases lay outside the gene matches. CDR1 is MNHEY, CDR2 SVGAGI, per germline. The CDR3 loop spans 15 amino acids. The CDR3 sequence: CASSYQHHRGTEAFF. CDR3 nucleotides: TGTGCCAGCAGTTATCAACACCACAGGGGCACTGAAGCTTTCTTT.

The sample holds a few counts of this clonotype. The rearrangement uses TRBV6-5 and TRBJ1-1; TRBD1 might be the D (5 bases). Germline assignment: CDR1 MNHEY and CDR2 SVGAGI. V lost 2 bases, J lost 1 base, and 5 bases lay in between. CDR3 size: 13 residues. The CDR3 DNA reads TGTGCCAGCAGTTACGGGACGAACACTGAAGCTTTCTTT. Translating gives CASSYGTNTEAFF.